One and the same sample provided the 9 T cell receptor beta chains below, sequenced in a study of resident and recirculating memory T cells in vitiligo. Assay: immunoSEQ multiplex PCR; the TCRdb copy retains only in-frame clones and omits some. The sample yields 70,000 to 95,000 clones, roughly 94% seen once. The specimen sequenced was blood. The receptors were sampled from a male donor with vitiligo.

This clone occurred once. The chain combines TRBV7-7 with TRBJ2-5; weak D call: TRBD1 (5 bases). The CDR3 is made up of 17 amino acids. CDR1 SSHAT and CDR2 FNYEAQ come from the germline V gene (reference sequence). Between the trimmed V and J ends, which lost 5 bases and 4 bases, there was a span of 23 bases. The CDR3 loop reads CASSNLAERPQGETQYF. CDR3 sequence (DNA): TGTGCCAGCAGCAACTTAGCCGAGCGTCCCCAGGGAGAGACCCAGTACTTC.

The chain employs TRBV4-1 and TRBJ2-5, with 8 bases aligning to TRBD1. The J call could be wrong; TRBJ2-7 is a better fit for the DNA end. The CDR3 sequence is 15 residues long. Germline loops: CDR1 MGHRA, CDR2 YSYEKL. The CDR3 DNA is TGCGCCAGCAGCCCGGTGCAGGGGGCGTCCTACGAGCAGTACTTC. Protein product: CASSPVQGASYEQYF.

J is TRBJ1-5 and V is TRBV28, with a weak D call TRBD1 (6 bases). The V end was cut by 6 bases, the J end by 2 bases, with 14 bases between. This CDR3 spans 15 amino acids. Germline lookup yields CDR1 MDHEN and CDR2 SYDVKM. The CDR3 spells CASSIQGYGNQPQHF. DNA of the CDR3: TGTGCCAGCAGCATTCAGGGGTATGGCAATCAGCCCCAGCATTTT. Full variable domain (outside the CDR3, taken from reference TRBV28 and TRBJ1-5): DVKVTQSSRYLVKRTGEKVFLECVQDMDHENMFWYRQDPGLGLRLIYFSYDVKMKEKGDIPEGYSVSREKKERFSLILESASTNQTSMYLCASSIQGYGNQPQHFGDGTRLSIL.

The chain has TRBV11-2 and TRBJ2-7; 8 bases match TRBD2. V lost 1 base and J lost 4; bases outside the gene matches: 6. Germline CDR1 reads SGHAT; CDR2 reads FQNNGV. CDR3 length: 15 residues. The CDR3 DNA reads as TGTGCCAGCAGCTTAGTCGCGGGAGGTTATTACGAGCAGTACTTC. Translated: CASSLVAGGYYEQYF.

The chain joins TRBV7-3 to TRBJ2-1, with 13 bases identical to TRBD2. The V gene end was trimmed by 5 bases and the J gene end by 2 bases; junction bases not matched to a gene: 3. This CDR3 region has 16 residues. From germline, CDR1 is SGHTA and CDR2 FQGTGA. CDR3 sequence: CASSMGLAGPYNEQFF. The CDR3 DNA sequence: TGTGCCAGCAGCATGGGACTAGCGGGACCCTACAATGAGCAGTTCTTC.

V and J are TRBV19 and TRBJ2-3, with 7 bases fitting TRBD1. After removal of 5 bases from V and 0 bases from J, the junction contained 5 bases not matched to a gene. From germline, CDR1 is LNHDA and CDR2 SQIVND (reference sequence). This CDR3 comprises 15 residues. CDR3 protein: CASSHDRASTDTQYF. In DNA, the CDR3 is TGTGCCAGTAGTCACGACAGGGCTAGCACAGATACGCAGTATTTT. The full variable domain, rest sourced from reference TRBV19 and TRBJ2-3, is DGGITQSPKYLFRKEGQNVTLSCEQNLNHDAMYWYRQDPGQGLRLIYYSQIVNDFQKGDIAEGYSVSREKKESFPLTVTSAQKNPTAFYLCASSHDRASTDTQYFGPGTRLTVL.

J is TRBJ2-3 and V is TRBV5-1, with 10 bases matching TRBD2. Germline assignment: CDR1 SGHRS and CDR2 YFSETQ. Unmatched junction bases numbered 14, after V lost 7 bases and J lost 6 bases. The CDR3 runs to 16 residues. Here the CDR3 DNA reads TGCGCCAGCCGAGCACGGCTAGCGGGAGCCTCCGATACGCAGTATTTT. Translation: CASRARLAGASDTQYF.

The rearrangement joins TRBV28 to TRBJ1-1; 7 nucleotides align to TRBD1. With V trimmed by 6 bases and J by 7 bases, 11 bases remained unmatched. CDR3 length: 14 residues. Germline-derived CDR1 and CDR2 are MDHEN and SYDVKM. CDR3 nucleotide sequence: TGTGCCAGCAGCTCCCCACAGGGGTTGGTTGAAGCTTTCTTT. Amino acid sequence: CASSSPQGLVEAFF.

This clone was seen a single time. The rearrangement links TRBV2 to TRBJ1-3; D is undetermined. V was pared by 3 bases and J by 5 bases, with 11 bases between. The CDR3 sequence is 14 residues long. Germline CDR1 and CDR2: SNHLY and FYNNEI. The CDR3 nucleotides read TGTGCCAGCAGTGACGACAAAGAGCGAAACACCATATATTTT. It is translated as CASSDDKERNTIYF.